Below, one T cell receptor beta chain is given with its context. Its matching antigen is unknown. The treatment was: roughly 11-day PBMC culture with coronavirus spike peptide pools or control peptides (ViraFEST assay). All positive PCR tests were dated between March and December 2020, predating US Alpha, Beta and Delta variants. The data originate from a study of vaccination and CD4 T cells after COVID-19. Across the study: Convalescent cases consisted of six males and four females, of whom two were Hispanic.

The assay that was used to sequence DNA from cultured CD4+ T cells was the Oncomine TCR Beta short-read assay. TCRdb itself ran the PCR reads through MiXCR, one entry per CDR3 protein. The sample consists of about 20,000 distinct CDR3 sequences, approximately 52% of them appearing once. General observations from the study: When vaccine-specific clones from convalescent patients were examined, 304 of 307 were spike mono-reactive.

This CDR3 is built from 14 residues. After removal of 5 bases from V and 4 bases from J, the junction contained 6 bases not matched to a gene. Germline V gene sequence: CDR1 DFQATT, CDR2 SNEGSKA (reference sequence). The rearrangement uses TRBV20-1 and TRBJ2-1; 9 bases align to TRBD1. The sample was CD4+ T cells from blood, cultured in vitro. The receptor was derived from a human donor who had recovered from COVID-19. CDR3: CSARPGQGYNEQFF. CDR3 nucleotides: TGCAGTGCTCGCCCAGGACAGGGGTACAATGAGCAGTTCTTC.